The 16 T cell receptor beta chains below all came from one sample that was sequenced in a study of control samples from healthy donors and cancer patients. Sequenced by immunoSEQ multiplex PCR; TCRdb stores in-frame clones only, minus some. The table shows about 140,000 clones, with 80% to 95% occurring only once. The sample comprised blood. Every receptor here comes from a man aged 25 to 45 in good health.

The chain joins TRBV7-8 to TRBJ1-2; D is uncertain. The CDR3 has 13 amino acids. Looked up from germline, CDR1 is SGHVS and CDR2 is FQNEAQ. Trimming left V 5 bases short and J 1 base short, with 8 bases between. CDR3 in DNA: TGTGCCAGCAGCCGTGGACGTAACTATGGCTACACCTTC. Translated, it gives CASSRGRNYGYTF.

This chain links TRBV13 with TRBJ1-1; possible D gene TRBD1, 6 bases. CDR3 size: 16 residues. CDR1 is PRHDT, CDR2 FYEKMQ, per germline (reference sequence). V lost 0 bases, J lost 3 bases, and 14 bases lay in between. CDR3 residues: CASSLGEGVHDTEAFF. CDR3 bases: TGTGCCAGCAGCTTAGGGGAGGGGGTGCATGACACTGAAGCTTTCTTT.

The chain joins TRBV19 to TRBJ2-7; D is perhaps TRBD2 (6 bases). This CDR3 contains 15 residues. Trimming stripped 0 bases from V and 6 bases from J, with 15 bases between. Per germline, CDR1 LNHDA and CDR2 SQIVND (reference sequence). This CDR3 reads CASSIDLADPVEQYF. CDR3 sequence (DNA): TGTGCCAGTAGTATAGACTTAGCGGACCCGGTCGAGCAGTACTTC. Variable domain in full (rest from reference TRBV19 and TRBJ2-7): DGGITQSPKYLFRKEGQNVTLSCEQNLNHDAMYWYRQDPGQGLRLIYYSQIVNDFQKGDIAEGYSVSREKKESFPLTVTSAQKNPTAFYLCASSIDLADPVEQYFGPGTRLTVT.

V and J are TRBV7-9 and TRBJ2-1; TRBD2 might be the D (5 bases). This CDR3 region has 12 residues. The germline V and J ends were trimmed by 7 bases and 8 bases, with 12 bases remaining between them. Germline-derived CDR1 and CDR2 are SEHNR and FQNEAQ (reference sequence). CDR3 nucleotide sequence: TGTGCCAGCACCGGAGGTTATGATGAGCAGTTCTTC. Translating it yields CASTGGYDEQFF.

The rearrangement uses TRBV5-4 and TRBJ2-3; weak D call: TRBD2 (6 bases). The CDR3 is made up of 17 amino acids. Between the trimmed V and J ends, which lost 2 bases and 3 bases, there was a span of 19 bases. Looked up from germline, CDR1 is SGHNT and CDR2 is YYREEE (reference sequence). Here the CDR3 DNA reads TGTGCCAGCAGCTTACCCCTCGGGGGTTTGGCGACAGATACGCAGTATTTT. Its protein product is CASSLPLGGLATDTQYF.

In DNA, the CDR3 is TGTGCCAGCTCACCACATCCCAAAACAGGGGGCTCTGGCTACACCTTC. It is translated as CASSPHPKTGGSGYTF. This sequence joins TRBV18 and TRBJ1-2; 9 nucleotides align to TRBD1. The CDR3 runs 16 residues. Germline V gene sequence: CDR1 KGHSH, CDR2 LQKENI. After removal of 1 base from V and 7 bases from J, the junction contained 10 bases not matched to a gene.

This rearrangement joins TRBV20-1 to TRBJ1-6, with D maybe TRBD1 (6 bases). The CDR3 totals 11 residues. Trimming took 4 bases from V and 9 from J, leaving 7 bases between them. Germline V gene data show CDR1 as DFQATT and CDR2 as SNEGSKA (reference sequence). The CDR3 protein is CSAKGGSPLHF. Written as DNA, the CDR3 is TGCAGTGCTAAAGGGGGTTCACCCCTCCACTTT.

The V and J genes are TRBV6-2 or TRBV6-3 and TRBJ2-2, with TRBD1 as a possible D gene (6 bases). CDR1 and CDR2 (germline): MNHEY, SVGEGT. V lost 2 bases, J lost 4 bases, and 11 bases lay in between. The CDR3 has 15 residues. DNA of the CDR3: TGTGCCAGCAGTTACGGTTGGGGGCTCACCGGGGAGCTGTTTTTT. Its translation: CASSYGWGLTGELFF.

This rearrangement joins TRBV28 to TRBJ2-1; 8 bases agree with TRBD2. Germline V lookup: CDR1 MDHEN, CDR2 SYDVKM. This CDR3 has 16 amino acids. Trimming took 1 base from V and 1 from J; bases not matched to a gene: 3. The CDR3 loop is CASSLSGLGSYNEQFF. DNA for the CDR3: TGTGCCAGCAGTTTATCGGGACTAGGGTCCTACAATGAGCAGTTCTTC.

V gene TRBV1 combines with J gene TRBJ2-1; TRBD2 reflects the table's D call only, with no check against the DNA. TRBV1 counts as a pseudogene. CDR3 length: 15 residues. The CDR3 protein is CTSRGLLALYNEQFF. CDR3 bases: TGCACCAGCAGGGGTCTGCTAGCTTTATACAATGAGCAGTTCTTC.

The chain joins TRBV19 to TRBJ2-7; 8 bases line up with TRBD2. This CDR3 has 15 residues. The germline V gene has CDR1 LNHDA and CDR2 SQIVND (reference sequence). After removal of 1 base from V and 4 bases from J, the junction contained 6 bases not matched to a gene. CDR3 amino acids: CASSIGGSGSYEQYF. As DNA, the CDR3 is TGTGCCAGTAGTATAGGGGGCAGCGGGAGTTACGAGCAGTACTTC.

The chain joins TRBV4-1 to TRBJ2-1; the match to TRBD2 covers 8 bases. Germline CDR1 is MGHRA and CDR2 is YSYEKL. V gave up 2 bases and J gave up 9 bases; unmatched junction bases: 27. The CDR3 runs 21 residues. CDR3 DNA: TGCGCCAGCAGCCAACCACCAGCGAGGGCGTCAGCGGGAGCCCGGCGGGGTGAGCAGTTCTTC. Residues: CASSQPPARASAGARRGEQFF.

The chain carries TRBV28 and TRBJ2-1, with no clear D. The CDR3 sequence is 18 residues long. The germline V and J ends were trimmed by 6 bases and 3 bases, with 24 bases remaining between them. Germline assignment: CDR1 MDHEN and CDR2 SYDVKM. CDR3 amino acids: CASRLRQIVSGFYNEQFF. The CDR3 nucleotides are TGTGCCAGCAGATTGAGGCAGATTGTGTCGGGCTTCTACAATGAGCAGTTCTTC. The whole variable domain, remainder taken from reference TRBV28 and TRBJ2-1, is DVKVTQSSRYLVKRTGEKVFLECVQDMDHENMFWYRQDPGLGLRLIYFSYDVKMKEKGDIPEGYSVSREKKERFSLILESASTNQTSMYLCASRLRQIVSGFYNEQFFGPGTRLTVL.

This chain links TRBV2 with TRBJ1-2, with D possibly TRBD1 on 5 matching bases. The V gene's germline CDR1 is SNHLY and CDR2 FYNNEI. Between the trimmed V and J ends, which lost 5 bases and 0 bases, there was a span of 10 bases. The CDR3 totals 14 residues. DNA for the CDR3: TGTGCCAGCAGTCGACAGACAGCTAACTATGGCTACACCTTC. It codes for CASSRQTANYGYTF.

The genes are TRBV10-3 and TRBJ1-2; perhaps TRBD1 as D (5 bases). Germline CDR1 is ENHRY and CDR2 is SYGVKD. This CDR3 has 12 amino acids. Trimming shortened V by 7 bases and J by 2 bases, and 8 bases separated the two germline ends. The CDR3 spells CAITAGNYGYTF. The CDR3 bases are TGTGCCATCACAGCAGGGAACTATGGCTACACCTTC.

This clone is a singleton in its sample. The J gene is TRBJ2-6, the V gene TRBV18; 9 nucleotides match TRBD1. V was clipped by 3 bases and J by 0 bases; unmatched bases: 6. The CDR3 totals 18 residues. CDR1 is KGHSH, CDR2 LQKENI, per germline. Here the CDR3 DNA reads TGTGCCAGCTCACCGGGACAGGGTATAGTCTCTGGGGCCAACGTCCTGACTTTC. Protein product: CASSPGQGIVSGANVLTF.